A few counts support the clone carrying this TCR beta chain. What it binds is unknown. The data were obtained in a study of T-cell reconstitution after alpha-beta-depleted transplantation in children. Germline-derived CDR1 and CDR2 are SGHRS and YFSETQ. The CDR3 runs 17 residues. V lost 0 bases, J lost 4 bases, and 17 bases lay in between. Using unique molecular identifiers, the investigators prepared the TCRbeta library. Using its own MiXCR run on the PCR reads, TCRdb lists one record per CDR3 protein. Here the sample spans 250,000 to 400,000 distinct CDR3 sequences, around 25% being singletons. The study's findings and limits: At day 60, the high TCRbeta diversity found in some patients originated from recipient T cells and thymic progenitors that had survived. Approximately two months post-transplant, alpha-beta T cells reportedly originated from several hundred expanded graft clones.

The sequencing here drew on PBMCs, mostly from graft donor cells, taken 180 days after TCRalphabeta/CD19-depleted stem cell transplant. The chain is built from TRBV5-1 and TRBJ2-1, with D possibly being TRBD1 or TRBD2 (6 bases each). The clonotype originates from a male patient aged 10-17 years who had a stem cell transplant for acute lymphoblastic leukemia, so the T cells may come from the graft donor. The CDR3 reads CASSLGQGRPQYNEQFF. For the CDR3, the DNA is TGCGCCAGCAGCTTGGGCCAGGGGAGGCCCCAATACAATGAGCAGTTCTTC.